This TCR beta chain was recorded in a study of healthy donors' naive CD4 and CD8 T cells. TCR libraries were built from 450 to 650 ng of total RNA by linear amplification. TCRdb re-called the reads through MiXCR, storing one row per CDR3 protein. Of roughly 200,000 distinct CDR3 sequences detected, over 60% appear once; the ten largest clones hold 2.3%. The length of the CDR3 is 10 residues. Trimming took off 3 bases at V and 3 bases at J, with 2 bases between the two ends. Germline CDR1 reads SQVTM; CDR2 reads ANQGSEA. Naive T cells were sorted: CD4+CD8-CD45RO-CD45RA+ for CD4+, CD8+CD4-CD45RA+CD27bright for CD8+. Overall study findings and caveats: Naive CD4+ and CD8+ cells reportedly differed in usage of most V and J genes. Bulk sequencing left alpha and beta chains unpaired.

For this clonotype: The target antigen is unknown.

This receptor was identified in a pool of human donors in good health; the sample pools cells from several healthy donors. The genes are TRBV29-1 and TRBJ1-1, with D unresolved. Material for sequencing was naive CD4+ and CD8+ T cells sorted from blood, pooled from several donors. The CDR3, as DNA: TGCAGCGTTGAGGACACTGAAGCTTTCTTT. Translating it yields CSVEDTEAFF.